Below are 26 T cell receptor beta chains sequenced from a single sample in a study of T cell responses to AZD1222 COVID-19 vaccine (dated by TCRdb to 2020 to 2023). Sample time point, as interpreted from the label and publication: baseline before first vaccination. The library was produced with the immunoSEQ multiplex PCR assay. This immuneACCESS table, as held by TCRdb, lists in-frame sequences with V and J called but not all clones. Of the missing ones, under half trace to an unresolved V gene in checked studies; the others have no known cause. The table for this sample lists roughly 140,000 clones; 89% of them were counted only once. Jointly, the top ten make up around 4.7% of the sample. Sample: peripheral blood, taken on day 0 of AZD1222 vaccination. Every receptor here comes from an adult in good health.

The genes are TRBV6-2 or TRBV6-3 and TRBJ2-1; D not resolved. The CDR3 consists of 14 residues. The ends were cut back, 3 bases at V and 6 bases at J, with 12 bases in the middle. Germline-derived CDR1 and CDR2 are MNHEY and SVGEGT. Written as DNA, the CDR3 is TGTGCCAGCAGTTATTTCCCGGGTGGCAATGAGCAGTTCTTC. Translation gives CASSYFPGGNEQFF.

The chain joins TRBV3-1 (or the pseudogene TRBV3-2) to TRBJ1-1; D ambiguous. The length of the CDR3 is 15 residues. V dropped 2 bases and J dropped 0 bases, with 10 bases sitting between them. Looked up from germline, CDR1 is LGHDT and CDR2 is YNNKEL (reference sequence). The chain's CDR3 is CASSQFGTMNTEAFF. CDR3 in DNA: TGTGCCAGCAGCCAATTTGGCACCATGAACACTGAAGCTTTCTTT.

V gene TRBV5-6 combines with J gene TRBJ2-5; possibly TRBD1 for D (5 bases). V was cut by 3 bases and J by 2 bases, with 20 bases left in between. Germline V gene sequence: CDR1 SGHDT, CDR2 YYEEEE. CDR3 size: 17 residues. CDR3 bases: TGTGCCAGCAGCTCCCTCCTTTTTGACAGAAGTCAAGAGACCCAGTACTTC. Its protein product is CASSSLLFDRSQETQYF.

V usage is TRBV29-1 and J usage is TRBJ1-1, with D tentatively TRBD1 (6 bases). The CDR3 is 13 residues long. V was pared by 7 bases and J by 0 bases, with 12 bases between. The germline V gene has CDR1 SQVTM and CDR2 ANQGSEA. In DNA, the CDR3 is TGCAGCGCTCTACAGGGATTGAACACTGAAGCTTTCTTT. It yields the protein CSALQGLNTEAFF.

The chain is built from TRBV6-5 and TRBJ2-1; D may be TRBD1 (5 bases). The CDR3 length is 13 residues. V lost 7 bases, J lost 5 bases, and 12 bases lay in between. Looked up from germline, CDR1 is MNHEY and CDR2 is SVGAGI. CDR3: CASTEQVHNEQFF. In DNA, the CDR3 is TGTGCCAGCACAGAACAGGTCCACAATGAGCAGTTCTTC.

The DNA for the CDR3 is TGCGCCAGCTCCCTGGGACAGTTGAACACCGGGGAGCTGTTTTTT. This encodes CASSLGQLNTGELFF. The chain uses TRBV4-1 and TRBJ2-2; TRBD1 matches at 7 bases. The CDR3 is made up of 15 amino acids. Unmatched junction bases numbered 7, after V lost 8 bases and J lost 1 base. Germline values: CDR1 MGHRA, CDR2 YSYEKL.

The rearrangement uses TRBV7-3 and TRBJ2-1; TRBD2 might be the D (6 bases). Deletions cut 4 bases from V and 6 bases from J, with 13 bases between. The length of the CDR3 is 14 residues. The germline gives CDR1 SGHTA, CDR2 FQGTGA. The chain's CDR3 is CASSSTGLLNEQFF. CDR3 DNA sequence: TGTGCCAGCAGCTCCACGGGACTCCTCAATGAGCAGTTCTTC. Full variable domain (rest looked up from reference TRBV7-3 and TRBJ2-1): GAGVSQTPSNKVTEKGKYVELRCDPISGHTALYWYRQSLGQGPEFLIYFQGTGAADDSGLPNDRFFAVRPEGSVSTLKIQRTERGDSAVYLCASSSTGLLNEQFFGPGTRLTVL.

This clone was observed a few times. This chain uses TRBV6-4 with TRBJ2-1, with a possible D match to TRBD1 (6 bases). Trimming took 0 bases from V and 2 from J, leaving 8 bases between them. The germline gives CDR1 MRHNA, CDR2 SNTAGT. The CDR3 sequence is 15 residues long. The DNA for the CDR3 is TGTGCCAGCAGTGACTCGGGACAACCCTACAATGAGCAGTTCTTC. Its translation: CASSDSGQPYNEQFF.

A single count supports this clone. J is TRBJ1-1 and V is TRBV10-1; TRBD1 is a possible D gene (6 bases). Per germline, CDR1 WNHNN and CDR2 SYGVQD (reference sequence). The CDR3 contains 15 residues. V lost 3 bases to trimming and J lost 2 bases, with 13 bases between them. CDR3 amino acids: CASSERDIGNTEAFF. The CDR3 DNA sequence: TGCGCCAGCAGTGAACGGGACATCGGAAACACTGAAGCTTTCTTT.

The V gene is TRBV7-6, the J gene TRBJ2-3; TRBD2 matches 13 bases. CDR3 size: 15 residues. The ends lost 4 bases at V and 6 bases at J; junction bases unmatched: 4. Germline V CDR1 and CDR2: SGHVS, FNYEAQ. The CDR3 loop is CASSSLAGGLDTQYF. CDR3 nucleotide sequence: TGTGCCAGCAGCTCACTAGCGGGGGGGCTGGATACGCAGTATTTT.

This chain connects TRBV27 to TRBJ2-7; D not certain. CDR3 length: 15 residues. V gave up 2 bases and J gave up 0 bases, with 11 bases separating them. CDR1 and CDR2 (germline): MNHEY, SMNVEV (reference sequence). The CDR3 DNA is TGTGCCAGCAGTTTAATCCTTGGGGACTCCTACGAGCAGTACTTC. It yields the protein CASSLILGDSYEQYF.

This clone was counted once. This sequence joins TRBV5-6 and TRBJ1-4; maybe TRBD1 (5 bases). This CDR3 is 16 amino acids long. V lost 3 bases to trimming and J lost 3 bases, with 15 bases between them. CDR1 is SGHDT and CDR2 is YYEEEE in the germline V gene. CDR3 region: CASSSGGMAANEKLFF. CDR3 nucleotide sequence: TGTGCCAGCAGCTCGGGGGGAATGGCGGCTAATGAAAAACTGTTTTTT.

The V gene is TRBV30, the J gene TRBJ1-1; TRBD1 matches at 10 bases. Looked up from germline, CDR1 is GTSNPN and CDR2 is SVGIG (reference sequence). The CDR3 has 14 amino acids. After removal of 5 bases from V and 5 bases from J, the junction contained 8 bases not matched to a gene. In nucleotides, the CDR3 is TGTGCCTGGGCCCCTGGACAGGGGGAAACTGAAGCTTTCTTT. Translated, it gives CAWAPGQGETEAFF. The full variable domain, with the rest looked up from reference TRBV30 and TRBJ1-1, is SQTIHQWPATLVQPVGSPLSLECTVEGTSNPNLYWYRQAAGRGLQLLFYSVGIGQISSEVPQNLSASRPQDRQFILSSKKLLLSDSGFYLCAWAPGQGETEAFFGQGTRLTVV.

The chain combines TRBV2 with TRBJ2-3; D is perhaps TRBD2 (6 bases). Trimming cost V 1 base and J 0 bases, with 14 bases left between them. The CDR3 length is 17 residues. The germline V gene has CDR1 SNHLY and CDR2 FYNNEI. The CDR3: CASSEGRTGTSTDTQYF. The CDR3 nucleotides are TGTGCCAGCAGTGAAGGAAGGACTGGGACTAGCACAGATACGCAGTATTTT.

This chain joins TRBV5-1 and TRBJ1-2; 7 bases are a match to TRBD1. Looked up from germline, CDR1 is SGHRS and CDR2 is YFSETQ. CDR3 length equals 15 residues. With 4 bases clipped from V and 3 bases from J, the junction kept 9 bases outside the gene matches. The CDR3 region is CASSHTQTGHYGYTF. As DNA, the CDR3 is TGCGCCAGCAGCCATACGCAGACAGGGCACTATGGCTACACCTTC.

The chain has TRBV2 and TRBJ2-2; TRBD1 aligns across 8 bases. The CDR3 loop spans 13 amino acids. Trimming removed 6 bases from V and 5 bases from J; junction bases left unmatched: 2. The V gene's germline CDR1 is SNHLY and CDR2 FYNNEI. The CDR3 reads CASSGQGTGELFF. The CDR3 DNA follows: TGTGCCAGCAGCGGACAGGGAACCGGGGAGCTGTTTTTT.

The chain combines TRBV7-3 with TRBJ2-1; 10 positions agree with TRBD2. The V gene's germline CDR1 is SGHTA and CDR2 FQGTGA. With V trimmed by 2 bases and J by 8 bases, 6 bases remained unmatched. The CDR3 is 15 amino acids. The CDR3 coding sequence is TGTGCCAGCAGCTTAGACAGCGGGAGGGCCGATGAGCAGTTCTTC. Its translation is CASSLDSGRADEQFF.

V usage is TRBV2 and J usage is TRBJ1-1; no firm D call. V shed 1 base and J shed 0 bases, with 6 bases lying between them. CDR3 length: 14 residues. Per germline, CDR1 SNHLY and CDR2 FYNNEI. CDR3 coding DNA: TGTGCCAGCAGTGAAGAGGGTCTGAACACTGAAGCTTTCTTT. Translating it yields CASSEEGLNTEAFF.

CDR3 nucleotide sequence: TGTGCCAGCAGCTTACTAGCGGCCTTCTACAATGAGCAGTTCTTC. It is translated as CASSLLAAFYNEQFF. The chain joins TRBV7-2 to TRBJ2-1, with 7 bases lining up with TRBD2. This CDR3 is 15 amino acids long. The ends lost 2 bases at V and 3 bases at J; junction bases unmatched: 4. Per germline, CDR1 SGHTA and CDR2 FQGNSA.

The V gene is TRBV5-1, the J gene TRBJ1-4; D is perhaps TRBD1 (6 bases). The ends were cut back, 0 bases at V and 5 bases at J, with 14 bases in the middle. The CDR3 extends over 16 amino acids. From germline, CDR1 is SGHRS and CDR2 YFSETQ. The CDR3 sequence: CASSLVSGTSNEKLFF. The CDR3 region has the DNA TGCGCCAGCAGCTTGGTGTCCGGGACAAGCAATGAAAAACTGTTTTTT. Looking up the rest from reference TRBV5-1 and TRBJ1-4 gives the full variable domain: KAGVTQTPRYLIKTRGQQVTLSCSPISGHRSVSWYQQTPGQGLQFLFEYFSETQRNKGNFPGRFSGRQFSNSRSEMNVSTLELGDSALYLCASSLVSGTSNEKLFFGSGTQLSVL.

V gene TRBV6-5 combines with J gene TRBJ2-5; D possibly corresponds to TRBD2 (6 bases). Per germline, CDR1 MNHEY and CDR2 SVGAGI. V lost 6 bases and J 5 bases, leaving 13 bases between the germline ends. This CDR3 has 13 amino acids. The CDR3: CASRGLSQETQYF. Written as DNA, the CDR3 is TGTGCCAGCAGGGGACTTTCGCAGGAGACCCAGTACTTC.

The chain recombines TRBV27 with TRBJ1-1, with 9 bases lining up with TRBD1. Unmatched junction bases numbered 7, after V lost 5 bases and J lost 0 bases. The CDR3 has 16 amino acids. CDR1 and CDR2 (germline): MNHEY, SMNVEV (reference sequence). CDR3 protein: CASSAQGQGMNTEAFF. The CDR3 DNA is TGTGCCAGCAGTGCCCAGGGACAGGGTATGAACACTGAAGCTTTCTTT.

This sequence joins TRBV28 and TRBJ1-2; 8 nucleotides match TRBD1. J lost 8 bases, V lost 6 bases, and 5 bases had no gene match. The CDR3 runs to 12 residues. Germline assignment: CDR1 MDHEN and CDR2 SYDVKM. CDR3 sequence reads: CASRGTGRGYTF. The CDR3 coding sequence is TGTGCCAGCAGGGGGACAGGCCGGGGCTACACCTTC.

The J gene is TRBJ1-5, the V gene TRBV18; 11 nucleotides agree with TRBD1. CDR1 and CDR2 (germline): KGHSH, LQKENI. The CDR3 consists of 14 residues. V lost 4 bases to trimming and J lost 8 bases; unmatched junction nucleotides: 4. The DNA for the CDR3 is TGTGCCAGCTCACAGGACAGGGGGCAGGAGCCCCAGCATTTT. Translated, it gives CASSQDRGQEPQHF.

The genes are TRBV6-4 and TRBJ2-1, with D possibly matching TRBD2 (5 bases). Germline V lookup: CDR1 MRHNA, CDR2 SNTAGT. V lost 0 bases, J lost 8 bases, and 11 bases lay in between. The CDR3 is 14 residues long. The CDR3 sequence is CASSDSAEADEQFF. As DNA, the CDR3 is TGTGCCAGCAGTGACTCAGCGGAGGCTGATGAGCAGTTCTTC.

CDR3 sequence (DNA): TGCGCCAGCAGCCAGGCCCCATGGACAGCTTCAAACACTGAAGCTTTCTTT. Encoded protein: CASSQAPWTASNTEAFF. This chain uses TRBV5-1 with TRBJ1-1; D is possibly TRBD1 (6 bases). Per germline, CDR1 SGHRS and CDR2 YFSETQ. The CDR3 consists of 17 residues. The V end was cut by 4 bases, the J end by 2 bases, with 21 bases between.